Below, 15 T cell receptor beta chains from the same sample are listed, as sequenced in a study of blood T cell repertoires in COVID-19. Profiled with immunoSEQ multiplex PCR; TCRdb holds only in-frame clones, not every one. The table has 55,000 to 65,000 clones, roughly 80% seen once; the top ten hold roughly 3%. Sequences were obtained from peripheral blood. The receptor source for this set is a man between 60 and 75 years old with acute or convalescent COVID-19.

This sequence joins TRBV19 and TRBJ1-1, with no clear D. The CDR3 extends over 14 amino acids. In germline, CDR1 is LNHDA, CDR2 SQIVND (reference sequence). The germline V and J ends were trimmed by 8 bases and 5 bases, with 18 bases remaining between them. CDR3 loop: CASGTSLGGTEAFF. Here the CDR3 DNA reads TGTGCCAGTGGTACTTCTTTAGGCGGGACTGAAGCTTTCTTT.

This clone was seen at least ten times. The chain links TRBV7-9 to TRBJ2-7, with 7 positions matching TRBD2. V was pared by 8 bases and J by 3 bases, with 1 base of the junction left unmatched. This CDR3 region has 11 residues. Germline V CDR1 and CDR2: SEHNR, FQNEAQ (reference sequence). CDR3 sequence (DNA): TGTGCCAGCCGGGGGGTCTACGAGCAGTACTTC. Translating gives CASRGVYEQYF. The variable domain in full, with the rest retrieved from reference TRBV7-9 and TRBJ2-7, is DTGVSQNPRHKITKRGQNVTFRCDPISEHNRLYWYRQTLGQGPEFLTYFQNEAQLEKSRLLSDRFSAERPKGSFSTLEIQRTEQGDSAMYLCASRGVYEQYFGPGTRLTVT.

The genes are TRBV19 and TRBJ1-2; D not resolved. Germline loops: CDR1 LNHDA, CDR2 SQIVND (reference sequence). This CDR3 contains 13 residues. Between the trimmed V and J ends, which lost 7 bases and 0 bases, there was a span of 9 bases. CDR3 sequence (DNA): TGTGCCAGTAATGAGAGGGCTAACTATGGCTACACCTTC. Translating it yields CASNERANYGYTF.

DNA for the CDR3: TGTGCCAGTAGCCTGTGGGCTGATTCACCCCTCCACTTT. Amino acid sequence: CASSLWADSPLHF. This rearrangement joins TRBV19 to TRBJ1-6; D is uncertain. The CDR3 length is 13 residues. Trimming took off 6 bases at V and 8 bases at J, with 11 bases between the two ends. Germline V gene lookup returns CDR1 LNHDA and CDR2 SQIVND (reference sequence).

The chain joins TRBV28 to TRBJ1-6; D is perhaps TRBD1 (5 bases). V lost 6 bases, J lost 10 bases, and 13 bases lay in between. Per the germline V gene, CDR1 is MDHEN and CDR2 is SYDVKM. The CDR3 spans 13 residues. CDR3 sequence (DNA): TGTGCCAGCAGGCCCCCGGGGGGATCACCCCTCCACTTT. As protein: CASRPPGGSPLHF.

The rearrangement links TRBV7-9 to TRBJ2-5; D possibly corresponds to TRBD2 (6 bases). Germline assignment: CDR1 SEHNR and CDR2 FQNEAQ (reference sequence). The CDR3 has 15 residues. With 5 bases removed from V and 5 bases from J, the gap between germline ends came to 18 bases. The CDR3 nucleotides are TGTGCCAGCAGCCCACCGTCAGGGAGGAGGGAGACCCAGTACTTC. Its protein product is CASSPPSGRRETQYF.

V gene TRBV28 combines with J gene TRBJ1-5; 7 bases fit TRBD1. The V and J ends lost 8 bases and 2 bases, in that order; junction bases with no gene match: 12. This CDR3 has 16 residues. The germline V gene encodes CDR1 MDHEN and CDR2 SYDVKM. The CDR3 is CASVEGRGVGNQPQHF. The CDR3, as DNA: TGTGCCAGCGTCGAGGGCAGGGGGGTTGGCAATCAGCCCCAGCATTTT.

This clone was seen only a few times. The chain has TRBV27 and TRBJ2-7; D might be TRBD2 (6 bases). This CDR3 region has 13 residues. Germline lookup yields CDR1 MNHEY and CDR2 SMNVEV (reference sequence). V was pared by 0 bases and J by 5 bases, with 8 bases between. CDR3 loop: CASSLSWGDEQYF. The DNA for the CDR3 is TGTGCCAGCAGTTTATCTTGGGGGGACGAGCAGTACTTC.

The chain employs TRBV5-4 and TRBJ2-3; TRBD2 matches at 9 bases. The germline V gene has CDR1 SGHNT and CDR2 YYREEE (reference sequence). With V trimmed by 0 bases and J by 5 bases, 7 bases remained unmatched. This CDR3 has 16 residues. The CDR3 loop is CASSLAGASGVDTQYF. The CDR3 DNA sequence: TGTGCCAGCAGCTTGGCCGGTGCTAGCGGGGTAGATACGCAGTATTTT.

The chain employs TRBV7-8 and TRBJ1-1; D unresolved. The CDR3 has 13 residues. CDR1 SGHVS and CDR2 FQNEAQ come from the germline V gene. Trimming cost V 2 bases and J 1 base, with 5 bases left between them. CDR3 coding DNA: TGTGCCAGCAGCTTAACTCGGAACACTGAAGCTTTCTTT. It encodes CASSLTRNTEAFF.

The V call is TRBV27, the J call TRBJ1-1, with D perhaps matching TRBD1 (5 bases). Germline CDR1 is MNHEY and CDR2 is SMNVEV (reference sequence). This CDR3 contains 14 residues. Trimming shortened V by 2 bases and J by 5 bases, and 12 bases separated the two germline ends. CDR3 in DNA: TGTGCCAGCAGTTTAGATCAGGGCGCTACTGAAGCTTTCTTT. Protein sequence: CASSLDQGATEAFF.

This chain joins TRBV21-1 and TRBJ1-4; the table names TRBD1, a call not compared with the DNA. TRBV21-1 is tagged as a pseudogene. This CDR3 spans 21 amino acids. Here the CDR3 DNA reads TGTGCCAGCAGCAAAGCGCAAAGAGGACAGGGGGGTTACTCAACTAATGAAAAACTGTTTTTT. Translating it yields CASSKAQRGQGGYSTNEKLFF.

A word on this clone: A junction boundary mismatches the germline segment, possibly from a read error. This chain joins TRBV7-9 and TRBJ1-1, with a weak D call TRBD1 (5 bases). Germline-derived CDR1 and CDR2 are SEHNR and FQNEAQ (reference sequence). This CDR3 contains 12 residues. CDR3 sequence: CASSLLQGETFF. In DNA form, the CDR3 reads TGTGCCAGCAGCCTACTGCAGGGTGAAACTTTCTTT.

The V gene is TRBV10-3, the J gene TRBJ2-7; tentative D call: TRBD2 (6 bases). Germline V CDR1 and CDR2: ENHRY, SYGVKD. CDR3 length: 13 residues. V was shortened by 10 bases and J by 9 bases, with 22 bases between the two germline ends. CDR3 sequence (DNA): TGTGCCAGCCGGGACTCAGATCTCATCGGGCAGTACTTC. Translation: CASRDSDLIGQYF.

This chain uses TRBV5-1 with TRBJ2-3; 9 bases match TRBD1. From germline, CDR1 is SGHRS and CDR2 YFSETQ. The length of the CDR3 is 15 residues. With V trimmed by 5 bases and J by 5 bases, 9 bases remained unmatched. CDR3 in amino acids: CASSPWDRAQDTQYF. The CDR3 DNA reads as TGCGCCAGCAGTCCCTGGGACAGGGCGCAAGATACGCAGTATTTT.